These 31 T cell receptor beta chains share one sample of origin, sequenced in a study of T cells in Graves' hyperthyroidism and ophthalmopathy. Amplified regions were TCR beta CDR3 sequences from RNA transcripts. HTBI primers were the set used in a first-round RT-PCR of the TCR CDR3. TCRdb fed the multiplex PCR reads into MiXCR, producing one record per CDR3 protein. The table shows 100,000 to 140,000 distinct CDR3 sequences, with about 15% occurring only once. Source material: blood. Receptors were obtained from a woman aged 50 to 65 with Graves' hyperthyroidism.

This clonotype was seen many times. The rearrangement links TRBV28 to TRBJ1-4; maybe TRBD1 (5 bases). V was pared by 7 bases and J by 7 bases, with 19 bases between. In germline, CDR1 is MDHEN, CDR2 SYDVKM. The CDR3 contains 15 residues. CDR3 DNA: TGTGCCAGCATTAAAGAATGGGCAGGGACTGAAAAACTGTTTTTT. Its translation: CASIKEWAGTEKLFF.

In its sample, this clonotype was seen many times. This chain joins TRBV7-8 and TRBJ2-3, with TRBD1 matching over 9 bases. Trimming took 0 bases from V and 5 from J; bases not matched to a gene: 15. This CDR3 region has 19 residues. Germline CDR1 is SGHVS and CDR2 is FQNEAQ. The CDR3 here is CASSLALGGTGSYRDTQYF. CDR3 in DNA: TGTGCCAGCAGCTTAGCCTTAGGAGGGACAGGGTCCTACAGAGATACGCAGTATTTT.

This clonotype was counted ten times or more. CDR3 loop: CASSVGYEKLFF. The CDR3 region has the DNA TGTGCCAGCTCGGTCGGTTATGAAAAACTGTTTTTT. This chain links TRBV18 with TRBJ1-4; D gene ambiguous. V was trimmed by 6 bases and J by 6 bases, leaving 8 bases between them. CDR1 and CDR2 from the germline V gene are KGHSH and LQKENI. CDR3 size: 12 residues.

Ten or more counts support this clonotype. The rearrangement uses TRBV11-3 and TRBJ2-7, with 8 bases matching TRBD2. CDR1 is SGHNT, CDR2 YENEEA, per germline. The V segment lost 5 bases and the J segment 5 bases; nucleotides outside the gene matches: 14. The CDR3 totals 16 residues. For the CDR3, the DNA is TGTGCCAGCAGCCCCCCCGGTCCGGGAGGGAACCACGAGCAGTACGTC. Amino acid sequence: CASSPPGPGGNHEQYV.

This chain joins TRBV6-1 and TRBJ1-2; D is ambiguous. Germline V gene lookup returns CDR1 MNHNS and CDR2 SASEGT. Trimming took off 6 bases at V and 4 bases at J, with 12 bases between the two ends. CDR3 length equals 13 residues. The CDR3 coding sequence is TGTGCCAGCAGCCGAACCACGGGCTATGGCTACACCTTC. This encodes CASSRTTGYGYTF.

This clonotype was detected ten times or more. J is TRBJ1-2 and V is TRBV20-1; 7 bases fit TRBD1. CDR1 and CDR2 (germline): DFQATT, SNEGSKA (reference sequence). This CDR3 has 13 amino acids. Here the CDR3 DNA reads TGCAGCCTACTAATACAGGGGAGCTATGGCTACACCTTC. The encoded protein is CSLLIQGSYGYTF.

Ten or more counts support this clonotype. The chain carries TRBV7-6 and TRBJ1-1; unclear D gene. The CDR3 length is 13 residues. CDR1 SGHVS and CDR2 FNYEAQ come from the germline V gene. Trimming stripped 3 bases from V and 2 bases from J, with 7 bases between. The chain's CDR3 is CASSFNRNTEAFF. The CDR3 bases are TGTGCCAGCAGCTTTAACAGAAACACTGAAGCTTTCTTT.

This clonotype was seen many times. The chain is built from TRBV6-1 and TRBJ2-5, with a possible D match to TRBD1 (6 bases). V was trimmed by 6 bases and J by 5 bases, leaving 10 bases between them. This CDR3 contains 12 residues. Germline-derived CDR1 and CDR2 are MNHNS and SASEGT. DNA for the CDR3: TGTGCCAGCAGAGACAGGAGGGAGACCCAGTACTTC. Translation gives CASRDRRETQYF.

This clonotype has a count of ten or more. The V call is TRBV11-2, the J call TRBJ2-7, with 9 bases fitting TRBD1. The CDR3 runs 14 residues. Germline CDR1 SGHAT, CDR2 FQNNGV. Losses at the gene ends were 5 bases for V and 3 bases for J; bases not matched to a gene: 5. The CDR3 DNA reads as TGTGCCAGCAGCCCAGGGACAGGGAACTACGAGCAGTACGTC. This encodes CASSPGTGNYEQYV.

At least ten counts were recorded for this clonotype. The V gene is TRBV6-5, the J gene TRBJ1-5; D gene ambiguous. The germline V gene has CDR1 MNHEY and CDR2 SVGAGI. The germline V and J ends were trimmed by 3 bases and 0 bases, with 6 bases remaining between them. This CDR3 has 14 residues. CDR3 region: CASSYHSSNQPQHF. The CDR3 region has the DNA TGTGCCAGCAGTTATCACAGTAGCAATCAGCCCCAGCATTTT.

This clonotype was detected ten times or more. The chain uses TRBV5-6 and TRBJ2-5, with D possibly being TRBD1 (7 bases). Germline values: CDR1 SGHDT, CDR2 YYEEEE. CDR3 length: 15 residues. Trimming shortened V by 0 bases and J by 9 bases, and 18 bases separated the two germline ends. The DNA of the CDR3 is TGTGCCAGCAGCTTGGTCGGACCAGGGGGGTTCCCCCAGTACTTC. Translated: CASSLVGPGGFPQYF. The complete variable domain, with remaining parts taken from reference TRBV5-6 and TRBJ2-5, reads DAGVTQSPTHLIKTRGQQVTLRCSPKSGHDTVSWYQQALGQGPQFIFQYYEEEERQRGNFPDRFSGHQFPNYSSELNVNALLLGDSALYLCASSLVGPGGFPQYFGPGTRLLVL.

This clonotype was observed many times. The chain is built from TRBV11-2 and TRBJ1-4; a weak D match, TRBD1 (6 bases). Trimming stripped 5 bases from V and 6 bases from J, with 13 bases between. Germline CDR1 SGHAT, CDR2 FQNNGV. The CDR3 is 14 residues long. CDR3 sequence (DNA): TGTGCCAGCAGCCTCTACAGGGCTGATGAAAAACTGTTTTTT. This sequence encodes CASSLYRADEKLFF. Full variable domain (remainder filled in from reference TRBV11-2 and TRBJ1-4): EAGVAQSPRYKIIEKRQSVAFWCNPISGHATLYWYQQILGQGPKLLIQFQNNGVVDDSQLPKDRFSAERLKGVDSTLKIQPAKLEDSAVYLCASSLYRADEKLFFGSGTQLSVL.

This clonotype was seen repeatedly, ten times or more. The rearrangement joins TRBV6-1 to TRBJ2-3, with unresolved D. This CDR3 comprises 14 residues. Looked up from germline, CDR1 is MNHNS and CDR2 is SASEGT. V was clipped by 6 bases and J by 4 bases, with 14 bases between them. The CDR3 reads CASRTRTGPDTQYF. CDR3 coding DNA: TGTGCCAGCAGGACTCGGACGGGTCCAGATACGCAGTATTTT.

The chain is built from TRBV20-1 and TRBJ1-4; 8 nucleotides line up with TRBD1. J was trimmed by 7 bases and V by 1 base; bases with no gene match: 5. This CDR3 has 14 residues. CDR1 DFQATT and CDR2 SNEGSKA come from the germline V gene (reference sequence). The CDR3: CSARVPGGSEKLFF. CDR3 nucleotide sequence: TGCAGTGCTAGAGTTCCAGGGGGCAGTGAAAAACTGTTTTTT.

In this sample, this clonotype turned up many times. The chain uses TRBV5-1 and TRBJ2-7; perhaps TRBD1 as D (5 bases). The CDR3 consists of 13 residues. CDR1 is SGHRS and CDR2 is YFSETQ in the germline V gene. Trimming took 6 bases from V and 0 from J, leaving 10 bases between them. The CDR3: CASKQANSYEQYF. Written as DNA, the CDR3 is TGCGCCAGCAAACAGGCCAACTCCTACGAGCAGTACTTC.

In its sample, this clonotype was seen many times. The CDR3 loop reads CASGCPGTGFTDTQYF. CDR3 coding DNA: TGTGCTAGTGGTTGCCCCGGAACAGGGTTCACAGATACGCAGTATTTT. This chain links TRBV12-5 with TRBJ2-3, with D perhaps TRBD1 (6 bases). The CDR3 is made up of 16 amino acids. CDR1 is LGHNT, CDR2 FRNRAP, per germline. Trimming took off 4 bases at V and 2 bases at J, with 16 bases between the two ends.

The CDR3 here is CSARASAKNIQYF. The CDR3 DNA follows: TGCAGTGCTAGAGCGTCCGCCAAAAACATTCAGTACTTC. The gene calls are TRBV20-1 and TRBJ2-4; D is uncertain. From germline, CDR1 is DFQATT and CDR2 SNEGSKA (reference sequence). The CDR3 contains 13 residues. The V end lost 1 base, the J end lost 1 base, and 5 bases lay between the germline ends.

The table lists this clonotype with many counts. This rearrangement joins TRBV6-1 to TRBJ2-7; 11 bases are a match to TRBD2. CDR3 length equals 14 residues. Germline V CDR1 and CDR2: MNHNS, SASEGT. The trim removed 7 bases at V and 2 bases at J, leaving 4 bases unmatched. CDR3 amino acids: CASNPSGRPYEQYV. The CDR3 DNA is TGTGCCAGCAACCCTAGCGGGAGGCCCTACGAGCAGTACGTC.

This rearrangement joins TRBV7-9 to TRBJ1-1, with a weak D call TRBD1 (5 bases). This CDR3 comprises 16 residues. Trimming cost V 5 bases and J 1 base, with 17 bases left between them. The germline V gene has CDR1 SEHNR and CDR2 FQNEAQ (reference sequence). CDR3 loop: CASSPPRLGTNTEAFF. In DNA, the CDR3 is TGTGCCAGCAGCCCTCCCCGGCTGGGGACGAACACTGAAGCTTTCTTT.

This clonotype showed up many times. The chain recombines TRBV18 with TRBJ2-7; TRBD1 might be the D (6 bases). The CDR3 loop spans 12 amino acids. Germline V gene lookup returns CDR1 KGHSH and CDR2 LQKENI. V dropped 3 bases and J dropped 5 bases, with 8 bases sitting between them. The CDR3 loop reads CASSPRGDEQYF. The DNA of the CDR3 is TGTGCCAGCTCACCCAGGGGAGACGAGCAGTACTTC.

This clonotype was seen only a few times. V usage is TRBV29-1 and J usage is TRBJ2-1; D is unclear. Germline-derived CDR1 and CDR2 are SQVTM and ANQGSEA. CDR3 length: 13 residues. V was clipped by 7 bases and J by 8 bases, with 18 bases between them. The CDR3 reads CSARRLALDEQFF. The DNA for the CDR3 is TGCAGCGCCCGTAGGCTCGCATTGGATGAGCAGTTCTTC.

This clonotype was recorded many times. The V call is TRBV27, the J call TRBJ2-7; TRBD2 matches 14 bases. This CDR3 has 15 amino acids. In germline, CDR1 is MNHEY, CDR2 SMNVEV (reference sequence). Unmatched junction bases numbered 2, after V lost 5 bases and J lost 2 bases. The DNA for the CDR3 is TGTGCCAGCAGTCCGACTAGCGGGAGGGCCTACGAGCAGTACGTC. This sequence encodes CASSPTSGRAYEQYV.

The V call is TRBV4-1, the J call TRBJ1-6; the D is unclear. Germline loops: CDR1 MGHRA, CDR2 YSYEKL. This CDR3 region has 12 residues. Trimming took 8 bases from V and 13 from J, leaving 15 bases between them. CDR3 nucleotides: TGCGCCAGCGGGCCTAGAGGACCCCCCCTCCACTTT. Translating it yields CASGPRGPPLHF.

Ten or more counts support this clonotype. The chain carries TRBV7-2 and TRBJ1-6, with unresolved D. The CDR3 extends over 14 amino acids. Trimming took off 4 bases at V and 7 bases at J, with 11 bases between the two ends. CDR1 is SGHTA and CDR2 is FQGNSA in the germline V gene. The CDR3 nucleotides read TGTGCCAGCAGCTCCCTAGGGCGGAATTCACCCCTCCACTTT. It codes for CASSSLGRNSPLHF.

This chain links TRBV4-2 with TRBJ2-5; 9 bases are shared with TRBD2. The CDR3 length is 17 residues. Germline-derived CDR1 and CDR2 are LGHNA and YNFKEQ. J lost 4 bases, V lost 0 bases, and 9 bases had no gene match. CDR3 in amino acids: CASSQDGGRAWGETQYF. CDR3 nucleotide sequence: TGTGCCAGCAGCCAAGATGGCGGGAGGGCCTGGGGAGAGACCCAGTACTTC.

This clonotype was found many times. This chain joins TRBV12-3 or TRBV12-4 and TRBJ1-2; D call uncertain. The CDR3 length is 11 residues. With 1 base removed from V and 8 bases from J, the gap between germline ends came to 5 bases. CDR3 nucleotide sequence: TGTGCCAGCAGTTTAGGTCGCGGCTACACCTTC. This gives the protein CASSLGRGYTF.

This clonotype was seen many times. The V and J genes are TRBV19 and TRBJ1-4; D ambiguous. Trimming took 5 bases from V and 0 from J, leaving 7 bases between them. Germline CDR1 LNHDA, CDR2 SQIVND (reference sequence). The CDR3 loop spans 14 amino acids. In nucleotides, the CDR3 is TGTGCCAGTAGTCCGTCTGCAACTAATGAAAAACTGTTTTTT. It codes for CASSPSATNEKLFF.

The table lists this clonotype with many counts. This sequence joins TRBV6-1 and TRBJ1-2; no definite D call. CDR3 length: 14 residues. Germline CDR1 MNHNS, CDR2 SASEGT. Trimming left V 1 base short and J 2 bases short, with 8 bases between. CDR3: CASSEGKANYGYTF. The CDR3 coding sequence is TGTGCCAGCAGTGAAGGGAAGGCAAACTATGGCTACACCTTC.

This clonotype was seen at least ten times. The chain employs TRBV15 and TRBJ2-1; 11 bases are a match to TRBD2. Trimming cost V 3 bases and J 7 bases; bases outside gene matches: 11. Germline V CDR1 and CDR2: LNHNV, YYDKDF (reference sequence). The CDR3 loop spans 17 amino acids. In DNA, the CDR3 is TGTGCCACCAGCAGTTTAGCCGGGACTAGCGGTCGGAATGAGCAGTTCTTC. This gives the protein CATSSLAGTSGRNEQFF.

The chain carries TRBV5-4 and TRBJ2-3, with 10 bases that match TRBD2. With V trimmed by 3 bases and J by 6 bases, 1 base remained unmatched. Germline V gives CDR1 SGHNT, CDR2 YYREEE (reference sequence). The CDR3 runs to 13 residues. The CDR3: CASSSSGSDTQYF. The CDR3 DNA is TGTGCCAGCAGCTCTAGCGGGAGCGATACGCAGTATTTT.

This clonotype occurred many times. The chain employs TRBV7-3 and TRBJ1-5; the match to TRBD1 covers 7 bases. V trimming: 1 base; J trimming: 4 bases; junction bases outside the gene matches: 7. The CDR3 is 16 residues long. The germline V gene encodes CDR1 SGHTA and CDR2 FQGTGA. CDR3 nucleotides: TGTGCCAGCAGCTTAAGCAACCTCAGGGGGAATCAGCCCCAGCATTTT. It yields the protein CASSLSNLRGNQPQHF.